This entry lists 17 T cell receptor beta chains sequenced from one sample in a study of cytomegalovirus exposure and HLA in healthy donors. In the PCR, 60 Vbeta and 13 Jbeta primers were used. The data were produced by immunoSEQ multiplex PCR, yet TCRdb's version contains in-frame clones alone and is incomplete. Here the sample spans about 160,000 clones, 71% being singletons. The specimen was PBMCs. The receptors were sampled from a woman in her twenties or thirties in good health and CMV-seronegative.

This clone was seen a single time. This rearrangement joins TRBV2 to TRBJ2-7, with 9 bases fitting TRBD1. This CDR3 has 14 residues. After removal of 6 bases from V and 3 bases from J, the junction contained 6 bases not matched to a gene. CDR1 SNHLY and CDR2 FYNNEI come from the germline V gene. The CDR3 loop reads CASSRDRDNYEQYF. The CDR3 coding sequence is TGTGCCAGCAGCCGGGACAGGGATAACTACGAGCAGTACTTC.

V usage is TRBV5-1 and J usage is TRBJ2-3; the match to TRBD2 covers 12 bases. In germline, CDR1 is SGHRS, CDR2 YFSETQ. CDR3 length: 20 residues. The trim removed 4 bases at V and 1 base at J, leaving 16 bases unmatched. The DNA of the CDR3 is TGCGCCAGCAGCGGATCTGGACTAGCGGGATCTGCCAGGGGCACAGATACGCAGTATTTT. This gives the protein CASSGSGLAGSARGTDTQYF.

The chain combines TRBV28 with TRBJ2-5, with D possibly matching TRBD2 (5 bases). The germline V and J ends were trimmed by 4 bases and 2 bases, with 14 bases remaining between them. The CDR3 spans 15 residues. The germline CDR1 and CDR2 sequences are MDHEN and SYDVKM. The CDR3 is CASSSAGLSQETQYF. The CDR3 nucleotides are TGTGCCAGCAGTTCCGCAGGACTTTCACAAGAGACCCAGTACTTC.

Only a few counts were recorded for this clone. For the CDR3, the DNA is TGCGCCAGCAGCTTGTTGAGTTCTGGGGCCAACGTCCTGACTTTC. It is translated as CASSLLSSGANVLTF. The chain is built from TRBV5-1 and TRBJ2-6; D is undetermined. CDR1 SGHRS and CDR2 YFSETQ come from the germline V gene. V was pared by 1 base and J by 1 base, with 6 bases between. This CDR3 spans 15 amino acids. Full variable domain (missing parts from reference TRBV5-1 and TRBJ2-6): KAGVTQTPRYLIKTRGQQVTLSCSPISGHRSVSWYQQTPGQGLQFLFEYFSETQRNKGNFPGRFSGRQFSNSRSEMNVSTLELGDSALYLCASSLLSSGANVLTFGAGSRLTVL.

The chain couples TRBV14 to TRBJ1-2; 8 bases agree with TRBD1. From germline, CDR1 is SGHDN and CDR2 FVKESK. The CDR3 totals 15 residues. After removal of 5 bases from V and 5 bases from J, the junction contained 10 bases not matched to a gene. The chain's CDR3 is CASSERRGRQYGYTF. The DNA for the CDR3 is TGTGCCAGCAGCGAACGCAGGGGGCGCCAGTATGGCTACACCTTC.

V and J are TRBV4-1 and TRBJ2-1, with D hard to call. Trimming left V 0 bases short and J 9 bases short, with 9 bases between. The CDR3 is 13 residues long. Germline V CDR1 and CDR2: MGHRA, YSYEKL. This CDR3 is CASSQDSRSEQFF. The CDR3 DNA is TGCGCCAGCAGCCAAGATTCTCGGAGTGAGCAGTTCTTC.

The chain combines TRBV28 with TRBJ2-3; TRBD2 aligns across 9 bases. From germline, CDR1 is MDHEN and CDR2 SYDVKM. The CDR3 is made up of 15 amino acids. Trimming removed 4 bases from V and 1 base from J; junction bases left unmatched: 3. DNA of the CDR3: TGTGCCAGCAGTTCTTTAGCGGGAGGCACAGATACGCAGTATTTT. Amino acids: CASSSLAGGTDTQYF.

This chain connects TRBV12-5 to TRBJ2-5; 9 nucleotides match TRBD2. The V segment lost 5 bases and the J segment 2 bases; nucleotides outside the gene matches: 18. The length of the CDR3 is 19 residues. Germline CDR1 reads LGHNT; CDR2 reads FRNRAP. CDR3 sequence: CASGPRQGSSGGNQETQYF. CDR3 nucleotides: TGTGCTAGTGGTCCAAGACAGGGAAGTAGCGGGGGCAATCAAGAGACCCAGTACTTC.

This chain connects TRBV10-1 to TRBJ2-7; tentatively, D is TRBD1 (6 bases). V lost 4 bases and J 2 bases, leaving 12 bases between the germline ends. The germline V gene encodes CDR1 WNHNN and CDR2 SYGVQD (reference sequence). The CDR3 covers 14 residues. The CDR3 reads CASSVVQGTYEQYF. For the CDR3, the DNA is TGCGCCAGCAGTGTAGTACAGGGAACCTACGAGCAGTACTTC.

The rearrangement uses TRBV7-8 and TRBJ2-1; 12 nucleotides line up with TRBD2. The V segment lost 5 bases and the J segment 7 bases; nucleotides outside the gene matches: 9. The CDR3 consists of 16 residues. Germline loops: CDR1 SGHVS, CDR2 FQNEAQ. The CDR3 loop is CASSTSGLAGLNEQFF. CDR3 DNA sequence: TGTGCCAGCAGCACCTCAGGACTAGCGGGACTTAATGAGCAGTTCTTC.

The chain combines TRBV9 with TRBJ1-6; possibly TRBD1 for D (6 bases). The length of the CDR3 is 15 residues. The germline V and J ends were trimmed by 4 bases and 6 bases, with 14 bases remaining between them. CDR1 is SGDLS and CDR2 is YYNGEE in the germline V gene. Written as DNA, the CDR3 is TGTGCCAGCAGCACCCGACAGGAGCTTAATTCACCCCTCCACTTT. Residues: CASSTRQELNSPLHF.

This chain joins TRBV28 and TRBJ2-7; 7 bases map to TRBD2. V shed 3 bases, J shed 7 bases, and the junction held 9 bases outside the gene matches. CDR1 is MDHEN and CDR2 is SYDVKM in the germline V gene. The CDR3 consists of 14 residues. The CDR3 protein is CASSFWRGTREQYF. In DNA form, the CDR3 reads TGTGCCAGCAGTTTCTGGCGGGGGACCCGGGAGCAGTACTTC.

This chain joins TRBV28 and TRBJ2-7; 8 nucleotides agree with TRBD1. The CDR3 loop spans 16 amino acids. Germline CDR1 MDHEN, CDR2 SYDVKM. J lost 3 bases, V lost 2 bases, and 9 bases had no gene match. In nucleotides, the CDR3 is TGTGCCAGCAGTTTAGATGGACAGGGCCCCTTCTACGAGCAGTACTTC. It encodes CASSLDGQGPFYEQYF.

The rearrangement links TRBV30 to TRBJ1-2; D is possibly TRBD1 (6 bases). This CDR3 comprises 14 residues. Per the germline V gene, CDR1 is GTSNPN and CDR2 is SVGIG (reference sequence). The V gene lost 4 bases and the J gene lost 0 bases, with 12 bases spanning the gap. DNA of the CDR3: TGTGCCTGGATCAAACAGGGAACTAACTATGGCTACACCTTC. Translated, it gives CAWIKQGTNYGYTF.

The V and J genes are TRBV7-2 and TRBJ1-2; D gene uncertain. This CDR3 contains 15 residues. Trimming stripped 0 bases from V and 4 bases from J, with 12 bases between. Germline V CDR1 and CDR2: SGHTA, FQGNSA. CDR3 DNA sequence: TGTGCCAGCAGCTTAGCCCCAGAGGTCTTCTATGGCTACACCTTC. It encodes CASSLAPEVFYGYTF.

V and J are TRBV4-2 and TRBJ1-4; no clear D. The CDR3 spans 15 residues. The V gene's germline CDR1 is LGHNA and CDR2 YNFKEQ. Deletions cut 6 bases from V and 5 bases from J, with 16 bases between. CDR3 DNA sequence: TGTGCCAGCAGTCAGTCCGGGCAGCGGAATGAAAAACTGTTTTTT. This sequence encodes CASSQSGQRNEKLFF.

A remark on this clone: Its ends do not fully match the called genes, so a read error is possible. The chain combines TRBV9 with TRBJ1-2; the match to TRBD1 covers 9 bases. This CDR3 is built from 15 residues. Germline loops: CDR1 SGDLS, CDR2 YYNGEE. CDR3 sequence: CASSVEQGASYGYPF. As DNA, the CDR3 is TGTGCCAGCAGCGTAGAACAGGGGGCGAGCTATGGCTACCCCTTC. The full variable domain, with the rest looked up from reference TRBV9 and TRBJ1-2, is DSGVTQTPKHLITATGQRVTLRCSPRSGDLSVYWYQQSLDQGLQFLIQYYNGEERAKGNILERFSAQQFPDLHSELNLSSLELGDSALYFCASSVEQGASYGYPFGSGTRLTVV.